This is a list of T cell receptor beta chains from one sample in a study of shared clonotypes between healthy human individuals. Generated by immunoSEQ multiplex PCR, the TCRdb table keeps only in-frame clones and is missing some. Of roughly 760,000 clones in the sample, 74% are singletons; the top ten hold 1.5% to 2%. The sample consisted of memory CD4+ T cells sorted from blood. These receptor sequences come from a woman aged 25 to 45 in good health. CDR3s include the opening cysteine and the closing phenylalanine or tryptophan. Fields, in order: J gene, V gene, clone size, D gene, CDR3 protein, CDR3 DNA. D genes are given only for firm matches. Expanded clones get a size class; other rows say once, few or many, or leave the size out.

>TRBJ2-7|TRBV2|.|TRBD2
CASSEGTSLEQYF
TGTGCCAGCAGTGAAGGGACTAGTCTCGAGCAGTACTTC
>TRBJ1-3|TRBV11-2|once|.
CASSGQLVGNTIYF
TGTGCCAGCAGCGGACAGTTGGTTGGAAACACCATATATTTT
>TRBJ2-5|TRBV28|.|TRBD2
CASSRLAGGSQETQYF
TGTGCCAGCAGTCGATTAGCGGGAGGTTCCCAAGAGACCCAGTACTTC
>TRBJ2-3|TRBV7-9|.|.
CASSQGGTDTQYF
TGTGCCAGCAGCCAAGGAGGCACAGATACGCAGTATTTT
>TRBJ1-1|TRBV27|.|.
CASRYRVNTEAFF
TGTGCCAGCAGGTACAGGGTGAACACTGAAGCTTTCTTT
>TRBJ2-1|TRBV29-1|.|.
CSVDTQGYNEQFF
TGCAGCGTTGATACACAGGGATACAATGAGCAGTTCTTC
>TRBJ2-3|TRBV1|.|.
CTSSQDRGQGSTDTQYF
TGCACCAGCAGCCAAGATCGGGGACAGGGCTCCACAGATACGCAGTATTTT
>TRBJ2-2|TRBV19|.|.
CASRRGISPGELFF
TGTGCCAGTAGAAGGGGGATATCTCCCGGGGAGCTGTTTTTT
>TRBJ2-3|TRBV6-4|.|.
CASSTGRTDTQYF
TGTGCCAGCAGTACAGGGAGAACAGATACGCAGTATTTT
>TRBJ1-1|TRBV6-1|.|.
CASRPGQKNTEAFF
TGTGCCAGCAGACCGGGACAAAAGAACACTGAAGCTTTCTTT
>TRBJ1-3|TRBV29-1|.|.
CSVRMGSSGNTIYF
TGCAGCGTCCGGATGGGCAGCTCTGGAAACACCATATATTTT
>TRBJ2-2|TRBV7-2|.|.
CASSVTGFAGELFF
TGTGCCAGCAGCGTAACAGGGTTCGCCGGGGAGCTGTTTTTT
>TRBJ2-3|TRBV6-6|.|.
CASSYPGLNTQYF
TGTGCCAGCAGTTACCCAGGACTAAATACGCAGTATTTT
>TRBJ2-2|TRBV5-4|.|.
CASRDGGGGELFF
TGTGCCAGCAGAGATGGTGGGGGCGGGGAGCTGTTTTTT
>TRBJ2-1|TRBV5-6|.|.
CASSLGADEQFF
TGTGCCAGCAGCTTGGGTGCAGATGAGCAGTTCTTC
>TRBJ2-3|TRBV19|few|TRBD2
CASSTGSGKSTDTQYF
TGTGCCAGTAGTACCGGTAGCGGGAAGAGCACAGATACGCAGTATTTT
>TRBJ2-5|TRBV4-1|many|.
CASSQGFLQGGQETQYF
TGCGCCAGCAGCCAAGGGTTTCTTCAGGGAGGACAAGAGACCCAGTACTTC
>TRBJ2-2|TRBV7-8|.|.
CASSLPYGELFF
TGTGCCAGCAGCTTACCATACGGGGAGCTGTTTTTT
>TRBJ2-5|TRBV10-3|once|.
CAISESMTDLGETQYF
TGTGCCATCAGCGAAAGCATGACCGACCTGGGGGAGACCCAGTACTTC
>TRBJ2-1|TRBV7-9|few|.
CASSFDYYNEQFF
TGTGCCAGCAGCTTTGACTATTACAATGAGCAGTTCTTC
>TRBJ1-2|TRBV29-1|.|.
CSAPTGSFGYTF
TGCAGCGCGCCTACAGGGTCGTTTGGCTACACCTTC
>TRBJ2-1|TRBV6-5|once|.
CASSNMWGGNEQFF
TGTGCCAGCAGTAACATGTGGGGAGGCAATGAGCAGTTCTTC
>TRBJ2-2|TRBV6-1|.|TRBD2
CASSDLAGGPGELFF
TGTGCCAGCAGTGATCTAGCGGGAGGGCCCGGGGAGCTGTTTTTT
>TRBJ2-5|TRBV18|.|.
CASSPQWGKETQYF
TGTGCCAGCTCACCACAATGGGGGAAAGAGACCCAGTACTTC
>TRBJ2-7|TRBV7-6|.|.
CASSLSDGAYEQYF
TGTGCCAGCAGCCTATCCGACGGGGCCTACGAGCAGTACTTC
>TRBJ2-1|TRBV5-1|few|.
CASFEGGAVNEQFF
TGCGCCAGTTTCGAGGGCGGGGCGGTGAATGAGCAGTTCTTC
>TRBJ2-1|TRBV29-1|.|TRBD2
CSVGGSSGRASDEQFF
TGCAGCGTTGGGGGGTCTAGCGGGAGGGCGTCAGATGAGCAGTTCTTC
>TRBJ2-1|TRBV27|.|TRBD1
CASSRQGPNEQFF
TGTGCCAGCAGTCGACAGGGCCCCAATGAGCAGTTCTTC
>TRBJ2-2|TRBV7-9|few|.
CASRAEGAGELFF
TGTGCCAGCAGGGCAGAGGGGGCCGGGGAGCTGTTTTTT
>TRBJ2-7|TRBV30|.|TRBD2
CAWSVLNRGDHEQYF
TGTGCCTGGAGTGTACTAAATCGGGGGGACCACGAGCAGTACTTC
>TRBJ2-7|TRBV18|few|.
CASSPFRGDSEQYF
TGTGCCAGCTCACCCTTCCGGGGAGATAGCGAGCAGTACTTC
>TRBJ1-2|TRBV19|.|.
CASTPDRPYGYTF
TGTGCCAGCACGCCCGACAGACCCTATGGCTACACCTTC
>TRBJ2-5|TRBV25-1|few|.
CASSVVGVRETQYF
TGTGCCAGCAGTGTAGTCGGGGTGAGAGAGACCCAGTACTTC
>TRBJ1-5|TRBV7-4|.|TRBD1
CASSLDGTGGVQPQHF
TGTGCCAGCAGCTTAGACGGGACAGGGGGGGTCCAGCCCCAGCATTTT
>TRBJ2-1|TRBV27|.|TRBD2
CASSSYFFGGSHNEQFF
TGTGCCAGCAGCTCCTACTTTTTCGGCGGGAGCCACAATGAGCAGTTCTTC
>TRBJ2-7|TRBV25-1|few|.
CASRGSGPYEQYF
TGTGCCAGCCGTGGTAGCGGTCCCTACGAGCAGTACTTC
>TRBJ1-4|TRBV10-3|.|TRBD1
CAIRGTDNEKLFF
TGTGCCATCAGGGGGACAGATAATGAAAAACTGTTTTTT
>TRBJ1-2|TRBV29-1|.|.
CSVPGHLNYGYTF
TGCAGCGTGCCGGGACATCTTAACTATGGCTACACCTTC
>TRBJ2-7|TRBV5-1|.|.
CASSLGRDLSYEQYF
TGCGCCAGCAGCTTGGGCCGGGACCTGTCCTACGAGCAGTACTTC
>TRBJ2-1|TRBV5-1|.|TRBD2
CASSLEREFNEQFF
TGCGCCAGCAGCTTGGAGCGGGAGTTTAATGAGCAGTTCTTC
>TRBJ1-1|TRBV5-4|once|TRBD1
CASSRTGGTEAFF
TGTGCCAGCAGCCGGACAGGGGGCACTGAAGCTTTCTTT
>TRBJ2-7|TRBV29-1|.|TRBD2
CSVVASGRTYEQYF
TGCAGCGTTGTGGCTAGCGGCAGAACTTACGAGCAGTACTTC
>TRBJ2-7|TRBV12-5|.|TRBD2
CASGAGLPPVGQYF
TGTGCTAGTGGCGCGGGACTACCCCCGGTCGGGCAGTACTTC
>TRBJ2-7|TRBV6-4|.|TRBD2
CASTGLAGDQYEQYF
TGTGCCAGCACTGGACTAGCGGGGGACCAATACGAGCAGTACTTC
>TRBJ1-5|TRBV19|once|TRBD1
CASSIGPGQAINSNQPQHF
TGTGCCAGTAGTATCGGGCCGGGACAGGCGATTAATAGCAATCAGCCCCAGCATTTT
>TRBJ2-1|TRBV5-1|once|TRBD2
CASSRLAGYYNEQFF
TGCGCCAGCAGCCGACTAGCGGGCTATTACAATGAGCAGTTCTTC
>TRBJ2-7|TRBV10-3|many|TRBD1
CAISESTGQGTWEQYF
TGTGCCATCAGTGAGTCGACGGGACAGGGTACTTGGGAGCAGTACTTC
>TRBJ1-5|TRBV2|.|.
CASSEVGQPQHF
TGTGCCAGCAGTGAAGTTGGTCAGCCCCAGCATTTT
>TRBJ2-4|TRBV5-1|.|.
CASCHGTDKNIQYF
TGCGCCAGCTGCCACGGGACGGACAAAAACATTCAGTACTTC
>TRBJ2-1|TRBV5-1|few|.
CASSLTATRSWNEQFF
TGCGCCAGCAGCTTGACCGCGACACGATCGTGGAATGAGCAGTTCTTC
>TRBJ2-5|TRBV7-9|few|TRBD2
CASSPTSMKTQYF
TGTGCCAGCAGCCCGACTAGCATGAAGACCCAGTACTTC
>TRBJ2-1|TRBV5-1|.|.
CASSPGEEQFF
TGCGCCAGCAGCCCAGGGGAGGAGCAGTTCTTC
>TRBJ2-5|TRBV30|few|TRBD1
CAWGTGGWGETQYF
TGTGCCTGGGGAACAGGGGGCTGGGGAGAGACCCAGTACTTC
>TRBJ1-5|TRBV29-1|.|TRBD1
CSARQGNQPQHF
TGCAGCGCCCGACAGGGGAATCAGCCCCAGCATTTT
>TRBJ1-2|TRBV27|.|TRBD1
CASSLVGQGAGYGYTF
TGTGCCAGCAGTTTAGTTGGACAGGGGGCTGGCTATGGCTACACCTTC
>TRBJ1-2|TRBV19|.|TRBD1
CASSTRDRGNHYGYTF
TGTGCCAGTAGTACTCGGGACAGGGGCAACCACTATGGCTACACCTTC
>TRBJ1-2|TRBV2|.|.
CASSGTVSYTF
TGTGCCAGCAGTGGAACAGTTAGTTACACCTTC